What follows are 27 T cell receptor beta chains derived from one specimen sequenced in a study of blood T cells in healthy people across ages (dated by TCRdb to 2013 to 2016). Library preparation employed 5' RACE. Data came from an Illumina HiSeq 2500. A second PCR of about 6 to 11 cycles was performed with a sample-barcoded 5' primer and a J-beta primer mix. TCRdb cleaned the public reads at Q25 with fastp, built clones with MiXCR and kept in-frame beta chains. Records with the same CDR3 protein are collapsed into one entry carrying the most frequent genes and DNA. The sample has more than 650,000 distinct CDR3 sequences on record, roughly 20% of them singletons. The biggest ten clones account for 22% of the sample. What was sequenced was blood. The receptors come from a man aged 70 or older in good health.

The chain combines TRBV29-1 with TRBJ1-1, with D perhaps TRBD1 (5 bases). CDR3 size: 12 residues. V lost 2 bases and J lost 4, with 8 bases in between. From germline, CDR1 is SQVTM and CDR2 ANQGSEA. DNA of the CDR3: TGCAGCGTTGAAATCCAGGGCACTGAAGCTTTCTTT. The encoded protein is CSVEIQGTEAFF.

This clonotype has only a few counts. The chain joins TRBV20-1 to TRBJ2-2, with a weak D call TRBD1 (5 bases). The CDR3 length is 15 residues. Germline V gives CDR1 DFQATT, CDR2 SNEGSKA (reference sequence). Trimming removed 2 bases from V and 1 base from J, with 11 bases in between. CDR3 protein: CSARRGLQNTGELFF. The DNA of the CDR3 is TGCAGTGCTAGAAGGGGTCTCCAGAACACCGGGGAGCTGTTTTTT.

The rearrangement joins TRBV29-1 to TRBJ1-2; D is uncertain. There are 13 residues in the CDR3. Germline V CDR1 and CDR2: SQVTM, ANQGSEA. V lost 5 bases to trimming and J lost 4 bases, with 14 bases between them. This chain's CDR3 is CSVYITASYGYTF. For the CDR3, the DNA is TGCAGCGTTTACATCACGGCTTCCTATGGCTACACCTTC.

In this sample, this clonotype turned up a few times. The chain employs TRBV4-1 and TRBJ1-6, with 8 nucleotides matching TRBD1. The CDR3 extends over 16 amino acids. After removal of 4 bases from V and 4 bases from J, the junction contained 6 bases not matched to a gene. Germline-derived CDR1 and CDR2 are MGHRA and YSYEKL. CDR3 in amino acids: CASSLQTGDYNSPLHF. The CDR3 region has the DNA TGCGCCAGCAGCCTCCAGACAGGGGATTATAATTCACCCCTCCACTTT.

The chain links TRBV13 to TRBJ2-5; 12 bases line up with TRBD2. Matching the DNA end better, TRBJ2-1 makes the J call doubtful. CDR1 and CDR2 from the germline V gene are PRHDT and FYEKMQ (reference sequence). The CDR3 runs 15 residues. The CDR3 bases are TGTGCCAGCAGCTCGAGGACTAGCGGGACGAATGAGCAGTTCTTC. Translating gives CASSSRTSGTNEQFF.

This clonotype was seen more than once but under ten times. This sequence joins TRBV10-3 and TRBJ2-6, with 10 bases that match TRBD1. V lost 10 bases, J lost 2 bases, and 8 bases stayed unmatched. This CDR3 contains 16 residues. The germline V gene encodes CDR1 ENHRY and CDR2 SYGVKD. The CDR3 here is CATGQGVLPGANVLTF. The DNA of the CDR3 is TGTGCCACTGGACAGGGGGTCTTACCTGGGGCCAACGTCCTGACTTTC.

This clonotype was seen a few times. The chain links TRBV20-1 to TRBJ1-4; D may be TRBD1 (6 bases). The CDR3 spans 15 residues. Germline V gene lookup returns CDR1 DFQATT and CDR2 SNEGSKA (reference sequence). V was pared by 3 bases and J by 0 bases, with 11 bases between. CDR3 amino acids: CSASDQGSTNEKLFF. In nucleotides, the CDR3 is TGCAGTGCTAGTGACCAGGGGTCAACTAATGAAAAACTGTTTTTT.

This clonotype was counted only a few times. V gene TRBV7-9 combines with J gene TRBJ2-7, with TRBD1 matching 8 bases. Trimming cost V 6 bases and J 2 bases; bases outside gene matches: 12. CDR1 and CDR2 from the germline V gene are SEHNR and FQNEAQ (reference sequence). The length of the CDR3 is 16 residues. CDR3 protein: CASRAGTGGGAYEQYF. The DNA for the CDR3 is TGTGCCAGCAGGGCTGGGACAGGTGGTGGGGCCTACGAGCAGTACTTC.

The chain carries TRBV2 and TRBJ2-2; TRBD1 aligns across 8 bases. Germline loops: CDR1 SNHLY, CDR2 FYNNEI. J was trimmed by 5 bases and V by 2 bases; bases with no gene match: 4. The CDR3 contains 15 residues. The CDR3 loop reads CASSEQGARTGELFF. The CDR3 coding sequence is TGTGCCAGCAGTGAACAGGGGGCGAGGACCGGGGAGCTGTTTTTT.

This chain connects TRBV14 to TRBJ1-2, with unresolved D. Germline V gene data show CDR1 as SGHDN and CDR2 as FVKESK. V was clipped by 6 bases and J by 7 bases, with 15 bases between them. This CDR3 is 13 amino acids long. The CDR3 sequence: CASSRDVALGYTF. Here the CDR3 DNA reads TGTGCCAGCAGTCGCGATGTGGCCCTTGGCTACACCTTC.

This chain's CDR3 is CASNGGSQPQHF. The CDR3 DNA sequence: TGTGCCAGCAACGGAGGGAGCCAGCCCCAGCATTTT. The chain is built from TRBV2 and TRBJ1-5; D ambiguous. Germline values: CDR1 SNHLY, CDR2 FYNNEI. The CDR3 length is 12 residues. Trimming took off 7 bases at V and 7 bases at J, with 11 bases between the two ends.

The V and J genes are TRBV18 and TRBJ1-1; D ambiguous. This CDR3 has 15 amino acids. The V end was cut by 2 bases, the J end by 2 bases, with 12 bases between. CDR1 is KGHSH, CDR2 LQKENI, per germline. The CDR3 nucleotides read TGTGCCAGCTCACCATCAACGGCAACAAACACTGAAGCTTTCTTT. It codes for CASSPSTATNTEAFF.

This clonotype was seen a handful of times. The chain carries TRBV20-1 and TRBJ2-5; 9 bases align to TRBD2. The J call is doubtful: the DNA matches TRBJ2-1 better. Germline loops: CDR1 DFQATT, CDR2 SNEGSKA (reference sequence). This CDR3 comprises 13 residues. The CDR3 sequence is CSATGTSSYEQFF. The CDR3 nucleotides are TGCAGTGCAACCGGGACTAGCAGCTATGAGCAGTTCTTC.

The table lists this clonotype with many counts. V and J are TRBV15 and TRBJ1-4; no clear D. Germline V gene lookup returns CDR1 LNHNV and CDR2 YYDKDF (reference sequence). CDR3 length equals 13 residues. V was trimmed by 0 bases and J by 2 bases, leaving 1 base between them. CDR3 in DNA: TGTGCCACCAGCAGAGATACTAATGAAAAACTGTTTTTT. This codes for CATSRDTNEKLFF.

This clonotype was seen a handful of times. The chain couples TRBV5-1 to TRBJ2-7, with D perhaps matching TRBD1 or TRBD2 (5 bases each). V shed 2 bases and J shed 0 bases, with 12 bases lying between them. The CDR3 is 15 residues long. Germline V gene sequence: CDR1 SGHRS, CDR2 YFSETQ. CDR3 loop: CASSFSPGSSYEQYF. DNA for the CDR3: TGCGCCAGCAGCTTTTCCCCAGGGAGCTCCTACGAGCAGTACTTC.

This clonotype was observed a few times. The CDR3 DNA is TGTGCCAGCTCACCACGCGGGAGGGAGAATGAGCAGTTCTTC. This gives the protein CASSPRGRENEQFF. The rearrangement uses TRBV18 and TRBJ2-5; 9 bases line up with TRBD2. The better agreement between TRBJ2-1 and the DNA end casts doubt on the J call. The CDR3 covers 14 residues. Per the germline V gene, CDR1 is KGHSH and CDR2 is LQKENI.

This clonotype was seen repeatedly, ten times or more. The J gene is TRBJ2-5, the V gene TRBV29-1; perhaps TRBD1 as D (5 bases). The germline V gene has CDR1 SQVTM and CDR2 ANQGSEA. This CDR3 contains 14 residues. The V end was cut by 6 bases, the J end by 7 bases, with 21 bases between. For the CDR3, the DNA is TGCAGCGTCAGACCCCTGTCAGGGTTCGGGACCCAGTACTTC. As protein: CSVRPLSGFGTQYF. The full variable domain, completed using reference TRBV29-1 and TRBJ2-5, is SAVISQKPSRDICQRGTSLTIQCQVDSQVTMMFWYRQQPGQSLTLIATANQGSEATYESGFVIDKFPISRPNLTFSTLTVSNMSPEDSSIYLCSVRPLSGFGTQYFGPGTRLLVL.

This clonotype turned up a few times. J is TRBJ1-4 and V is TRBV7-9, with 8 positions matching TRBD1. This CDR3 region has 14 residues. The germline V gene encodes CDR1 SEHNR and CDR2 FQNEAQ (reference sequence). Losses at the gene ends were 6 bases for V and 5 bases for J; bases not matched to a gene: 5. The CDR3 is CASSSNRGNEKLFF. DNA of the CDR3: TGTGCCAGCAGTTCTAACAGGGGGAATGAAAAACTGTTTTTT.

Remarks on this clonotype: Relative to the germline gene, one junction end is altered; a read error may explain this. This chain joins TRBV20-1 and TRBJ2-1, with D perhaps matching TRBD2 (5 bases). The CDR3 is made up of 13 amino acids. CDR1 and CDR2 from the germline V gene are DFQATT and SNEGSKA (reference sequence). The CDR3 spells CSPSGNSYNERFF. CDR3 DNA sequence: TGCAGTCCCAGCGGTAACTCCTACAATGAGCGGTTCTTC.

V usage is TRBV21-1 and J usage is TRBJ2-4; no check of the table's D call, TRBD1, against the DNA was made. TRBV21-1 is termed a pseudogene. This CDR3 comprises 18 residues. The CDR3 loop is CASSKFGRVSIQDNIQYF. Here the CDR3 DNA reads TGTGCCAGCAGCAAATTTGGCAGGGTTTCAATTCAAGATAACATTCAGTACTTC.

This sequence joins TRBV7-6 and TRBJ2-3, with D perhaps given as TRBD1 or TRBD2 (5 bases each). The length of the CDR3 is 15 residues. The germline CDR1 and CDR2 sequences are SGHVS and FNYEAQ. With 0 bases removed from V and 7 bases from J, the gap between germline ends came to 14 bases. The CDR3 spells CASSLAGDGLNTQYF. CDR3 in DNA: TGTGCCAGCAGCTTAGCGGGGGACGGACTTAATACGCAGTATTTT.

This clonotype was seen ten or more times. The chain joins TRBV7-2 to TRBJ1-5; D not certain. Trimming took 5 bases from V and 0 from J, leaving 5 bases between them. Germline V gene data show CDR1 as SGHTA and CDR2 as FQGNSA. The CDR3 runs 13 residues. This chain's CDR3 is CASSPNSNQPQHF. The CDR3 region has the DNA TGTGCCAGCAGCCCTAATAGCAATCAGCCCCAGCATTTT.

This clonotype was observed a handful of times. The chain employs TRBV7-8 and TRBJ2-3, with D maybe TRBD2 (6 bases). Germline V lookup: CDR1 SGHVS, CDR2 FQNEAQ. V lost 0 bases, J lost 2 bases, and 12 bases lay in between. The CDR3 contains 16 residues. The CDR3 loop reads CASSLARGSLTDTQYF. DNA of the CDR3: TGTGCCAGCAGCTTAGCGCGGGGCAGCCTCACAGATACGCAGTATTTT.

Concerning this clonotype: At one of its ends the junction is not consistent with the germline gene, which may arise from a read error. The J gene is TRBJ2-1, the V gene TRBV6-6, with 7 nucleotides matching TRBD1. Per the germline V gene, CDR1 is MNHNY and CDR2 is SVGAGI (reference sequence). The CDR3 covers 15 residues. The CDR3 spells CANSLTGLTYNEQFF. The CDR3 DNA reads as TGTGCCAACAGTTTGACAGGGCTAACCTACAATGAGCAGTTCTTC.

The J gene is TRBJ2-2, the V gene TRBV3-1; 9 positions match TRBD1. From germline, CDR1 is LGHDT and CDR2 YNNKEL (reference sequence). The CDR3 sequence is 16 residues long. V shed 4 bases and J 6 bases; nucleotides not matched to a gene: 9. The CDR3 loop reads CASSRAGTGKAGELFF. The CDR3 region has the DNA TGTGCCAGCAGCCGAGCGGGGACAGGGAAGGCCGGGGAGCTGTTTTTT.

This clonotype has more than one count but fewer than ten. This chain joins TRBV6-5 and TRBJ1-1; D not resolved. The germline V gene encodes CDR1 MNHEY and CDR2 SVGAGI. Deletions cut 5 bases from V and 8 bases from J, with 18 bases between. The CDR3 is 14 amino acids. The CDR3 nucleotides are TGTGCCAGCAGTCTCCGGGTCGGAGCCACCGAAGCTTTCTTT. Protein product: CASSLRVGATEAFF.

This clonotype was counted between two and nine times. The J gene is TRBJ2-7, the V gene TRBV10-3; D not resolved. The germline V gene has CDR1 ENHRY and CDR2 SYGVKD. V was trimmed by 9 bases and J by 0 bases, leaving 9 bases between them. The CDR3 runs 12 residues. The CDR3 sequence: CAIGDFSYEQYV. DNA for the CDR3: TGTGCCATTGGGGATTTCTCCTACGAGCAGTACGTC.